These T cell receptor beta chains were read from a single sample in a study of T cell responses to AZD1222 COVID-19 vaccine. The data were produced by immunoSEQ multiplex PCR, yet TCRdb's version contains in-frame clones alone and is incomplete. The repertoire holds about 150,000 clones, with approximately 85% as singletons. The specimen was peripheral blood, collected on day 0 of AZD1222 vaccination. The source is an adult in good health. Each CDR3 is given with its conserved first and last residue. The D gene is left open where the match is weak. Part of the rows lack a size; the others show once, few, many or a class for expanded clones.

size | J | V | D | CDR3 | DNA
once | TRBJ2-2 | TRBV19 | NA | CASRAGFNTGELFF | TGTGCCAGTAGGGCGGGATTTAACACCGGGGAGCTGTTTTTT
NA | TRBJ1-2 | TRBV11-2 | NA | CASSLGRFYGYTF | TGTGCCAGCAGCTTAGGGCGGTTCTATGGCTACACCTTC
NA | TRBJ2-5 | TRBV5-4 | TRBD2 | CASSFETSGGAYQETQYF | TGTGCCAGCAGCTTTGAGACTAGCGGGGGAGCTTACCAAGAGACCCAGTACTTC
NA | TRBJ1-2 | TRBV12-3/TRBV12-4 | NA | CASSFFDSYGYTF | TGTGCCAGCAGTTTTTTCGACAGTTATGGCTACACCTTC
NA | TRBJ2-7 | TRBV27 | TRBD2 | CASSFSLAGSSYEQYF | TGTGCCAGCAGTTTCTCACTAGCGGGAAGCTCCTACGAGCAGTACTTC
NA | TRBJ2-3 | TRBV2 | NA | CASTPLEGTDTQYF | TGTGCCAGCACCCCTTTGGAGGGCACAGATACGCAGTATTTT
few | TRBJ2-2 | TRBV10-1 | TRBD1 | CASTRTGSTGELFF | TGCGCCAGCACCCGGACAGGGAGCACCGGGGAGCTGTTTTTT
NA | TRBJ1-2 | TRBV4-2 | NA | CASTTSGLGSGYTF | TGTGCCAGCACTACGTCGGGCCTAGGGTCTGGCTACACCTTC
once | TRBJ1-1 | TRBV28 | TRBD1 | CASSLWDRGKSSTEAFF | TGTGCCAGCAGTTTATGGGACAGGGGAAAGTCGAGCACTGAAGCTTTCTTT
NA | TRBJ2-6 | TRBV6-2/TRBV6-3 | TRBD1 | CASSRERDRLSGANVLTF | TGTGCCAGCAGCAGAGAACGGGACAGACTCTCTGGGGCCAACGTCCTGACTTTC
NA | TRBJ1-5 | TRBV18 | TRBD1 | CASSPTGAINQPQHF | TGTGCCAGCTCGCCCACAGGGGCCATCAATCAGCCCCAGCATTTT
NA | TRBJ2-7 | TRBV21-1 | NA | CASSKVGAGCKAYEQYF | TGTGCCAGCAGCAAAGTCGGGGCAGGGTGTAAAGCCTACGAGCAGTACTTC
few | TRBJ2-2 | TRBV19 | NA | CASSISGGDTGELFF | TGTGCCAGTAGTATCTCAGGGGGGGACACCGGGGAGCTGTTTTTT
few | TRBJ1-6 | TRBV28 | NA | CASSSLALASYNSPLHF | TGTGCCAGCAGTTCCCTTGCACTAGCCTCCTATAATTCACCCCTCCACTTT
NA | TRBJ2-7 | TRBV7-2 | TRBD2 | CASSEGLRPYEQYF | TGTGCCAGCAGCGAGGGACTACGCCCCTACGAGCAGTACTTC
NA | TRBJ1-6 | TRBV19 | NA | CASSIDRGPGGLIHF | TGTGCCAGTAGTATAGATCGAGGTCCGGGGGGCCTAATCCACTTT
NA | TRBJ2-5 | TRBV6-5 | TRBD2 | CASSPSGRHQETQYF | TGTGCCAGCAGTCCTAGCGGGAGGCACCAAGAGACCCAGTACTTC
NA | TRBJ2-5 | TRBV19 | TRBD2 | CASSILAGVQETQYF | TGTGCCAGTAGTATACTAGCGGGAGTTCAAGAGACCCAGTACTTC
NA | TRBJ1-4 | TRBV28 | NA | CASSLMGGGSEKLFF | TGTGCCAGCAGTTTAATGGGTGGAGGTAGTGAAAAACTGTTTTTT
NA | TRBJ2-3 | TRBV5-8 | TRBD2 | CASPSGLGLWSTDTQYF | TGTGCCAGCCCATCGGGACTAGGCCTCTGGAGCACAGATACGCAGTATTTT
NA | TRBJ2-3 | TRBV5-1 | NA | CASSLSGLVDTQYF | TGCGCCAGCAGCTTGTCAGGGTTGGTAGATACGCAGTATTTT
NA | TRBJ2-1 | TRBV4-1 | TRBD2 | CASSHAGTSSVYEQFF | TGCGCCAGCAGCCACGCGGGGACTAGCAGTGTATATGAGCAGTTCTTC
NA | TRBJ1-1 | TRBV6-5 | TRBD1 | CASSLIQGAEWAFF | TGTGCCAGCAGCCTCATCCAGGGGGCGGAGTGGGCTTTCTTT
NA | TRBJ1-1 | TRBV18 | NA | CASSRDTAEAFF | TGTGCCAGCTCACGCGATACAGCTGAAGCTTTCTTT
NA | TRBJ2-7 | TRBV5-1 | NA | CASSPQGGEQYF | TGCGCCAGCAGCCCCCAGGGTGGCGAGCAGTACTTC
NA | TRBJ1-1 | TRBV6-5 | TRBD1 | CASSPQQGAMTEAFF | TGTGCCAGCAGCCCCCAACAGGGGGCAATGACTGAAGCTTTCTTT
NA | TRBJ1-1 | TRBV2 | NA | CASSVQQNTEAFF | TGTGCCAGCAGTGTTCAGCAAAACACTGAAGCTTTCTTT
NA | TRBJ1-4 | TRBV10-3 | NA | CAISVGFEKLFF | TGTGCCATCAGTGTCGGGTTTGAAAAACTGTTTTTT
NA | TRBJ2-5 | TRBV5-1 | NA | CASSLVSSVETQYF | TGCGCCAGCAGCTTGGTGTCTAGCGTGGAGACCCAGTACTTC
few | TRBJ2-1 | TRBV12-3/TRBV12-4 | NA | CASFEGAEQFF | TGTGCCAGCTTTGAGGGAGCTGAGCAGTTCTTC
few | TRBJ2-1 | TRBV7-2 | NA | CASSYQTAVYNEQFF | TGTGCCAGCAGCTACCAGACAGCTGTCTACAATGAGCAGTTCTTC
NA | TRBJ1-5 | TRBV10-2 | NA | CASSGSRPTGNQPQHF | TGCGCCAGCAGCGGGAGTCGCCCCACCGGCAATCAGCCCCAGCATTTT